This T cell receptor beta chain comes out of a study of identical twins. General observations from the study: Among out-of-frame alpha sequences shared by twins, low generation probability occurred in excess. Excess twin sharing in beta out-of-frame sequences was weaker. There were fewer insertions in abundant cord blood beta clonotypes, but memory repertoires showed no such pattern. It was out-of-frame TCR alpha sharing in monozygotic twins that models underestimated.

Comments on this clonotype: The antigen is not known.

TCRdb re-called the 5' RACE reads through MiXCR, storing one row per CDR3 protein. The sample contains approximately 620,000 distinct CDR3 sequences, under 9% of which appear only once. The CDR3 length is 16 residues. The V end lost 0 bases, the J end lost 0 bases, and 12 bases lay between the germline ends. Germline CDR1 is DFQATT and CDR2 is SNEGSKA (reference sequence). This sample also appeared in a second study, on yellow fever vaccine responses in identical twins.

The chain couples TRBV20-1 to TRBJ2-1, with D possibly TRBD1 on 5 matching bases. Sequencing was performed on PBMCs. The clonotype comes from a woman aged 18-30 years in good health. The CDR3 spells CSARDRVQGSYNEQFF. The CDR3 nucleotides are TGCAGTGCTAGAGATCGGGTCCAGGGCTCCTACAATGAGCAGTTCTTC.